This T cell receptor beta chain was documented in a study of cytomegalovirus exposure and HLA in healthy donors. This clone was counted once. Researchers ran the PCR with 60 Vbeta and 13 Jbeta primers. Sequencing was performed with immunoSEQ multiplex PCR; in TCRdb, only in-frame clones are kept and a portion is missing. The sample includes more than 100,000 clones, approximately 84% of them seen just once. Germline assignment: CDR1 SGHRS and CDR2 YFSETQ. This CDR3 spans 12 amino acids. Donors likely had unrecorded immune exposures despite being nominally healthy when sampled. The TCR sequence derives from a man aged 45-60 years in good health and CMV-seronegative. The sequenced material came from PBMCs. V usage is TRBV5-1 and J usage is TRBJ2-7; D may be TRBD2 (6 bases). The CDR3 DNA sequence: TGCAGGGAAGGGGCGGGGCTTGACGAGCAGTACTTC. It is translated as CREGAGLDEQYF.